The clone carrying this TCR beta chain was observed at least ten times. Its antigen is still unknown. A single base separates this from a much larger clone, so it may be a read error. This sample stems from a study of regulatory T cells in long-lasting Graves disease. Whole-study findings and limits: Thyroid tissue went unexamined; only peripheral blood was analyzed. Whereas 900 to 1,000 public clonotypes were shared by new patients, persistent patients shared more, at roughly 3,000.

CDR3-region Arm-PCR and iRepertoire HTBI primers produced the TCR beta libraries. TCRdb fed the multiplex PCR reads into MiXCR, producing one record per CDR3 protein. The sample shows hundreds of thousands of distinct CDR3 sequences, about 15% of them seen only once. Documented time point: newly diagnosed GD, antithyroid drugs for less than 3 months. TCR sequences were obtained from RNA taken from PBMCs. CDR1 is SGHDN, CDR2 FVKESK, per germline. The CDR3 runs to 11 residues. Trimming shortened V by 6 bases and J by 7 bases, and 7 bases separated the two germline ends. These data are also associated with another study on T cells in Graves' hyperthyroidism and ophthalmopathy. As that study records: Patients showing uncontrolled infection, other autoimmune disease, pregnancy or lactation were ineligible. The study used the HTBI primer set for a first-round RT-PCR of the TCR CDR3.

The clonotype comes from a young man with Graves disease. The material sequenced was peripheral blood mononuclear cells (PBMCs), taken at new diagnosis, from a patient treated with antithyroid drugs. V usage is TRBV14 and J usage is TRBJ2-1; perhaps TRBD1 as D (6 bases). The CDR3 reads CASRQGNEQFF. The DNA for the CDR3 is TGTGCCAGCAGGCAGGGGAATGAGCAGTTCTTC.